The 15 T cell receptor beta chains in this list originate from one sample, sequenced in a study of cytomegalovirus exposure and HLA in healthy donors. Researchers ran the PCR with 60 Vbeta and 13 Jbeta primers. TCRdb's table, derived via immunoSEQ multiplex PCR, lists solely in-frame clones and lacks some. The table lists about 160,000 clones, 80% to 90% of them singletons. Sequenced sample: PBMCs. These receptors were collected from a woman under 40 in good health and CMV-seropositive.

The V and J genes are TRBV2 and TRBJ2-7; 8 bases map to TRBD1. The CDR3 covers 15 residues. With 6 bases clipped from V and 9 bases from J, the junction kept 16 bases outside the gene matches. Germline loops: CDR1 SNHLY, CDR2 FYNNEI. CDR3 DNA sequence: TGTGCCAGCAGACCAAGGACAGGGAGGTTAGGAGGGCAGTACTTC. Protein: CASRPRTGRLGGQYF. The full variable domain, rest sourced from reference TRBV2 and TRBJ2-7, is EPEVTQTPSHQVTQMGQEVILRCVPISNHLYFYWYRQILGQKVEFLVSFYNNEISEKSEIFDDQFSVERPDGSNFTLKIRSTKLEDSAMYFCASRPRTGRLGGQYFGPGTRLTVT.

The chain carries TRBV9 and TRBJ2-1, with D possibly matching TRBD1 (6 bases). CDR1 is SGDLS, CDR2 YYNGEE, per germline. The CDR3 is 14 residues long. Trimming stripped 0 bases from V and 11 bases from J, with 15 bases between. In nucleotides, the CDR3 is TGTGCCAGCAGCGTAGTGGGGAATACAGGGCAGCAGTTCTTC. It is translated as CASSVVGNTGQQFF.

The chain joins TRBV27 to TRBJ2-6, with D possibly matching TRBD2 (5 bases). V lost 5 bases and J 0 bases, leaving 8 bases between the germline ends. The CDR3 runs 15 residues. The germline V gene has CDR1 MNHEY and CDR2 SMNVEV (reference sequence). CDR3 sequence: CASSTGNSGANVLTF. The DNA for the CDR3 is TGTGCCAGCAGTACCGGGAACTCTGGGGCCAACGTCCTGACTTTC.

The gene calls are TRBV4-3 and TRBJ2-1; D is unresolved. Per germline, CDR1 LGHNA and CDR2 YSLEER. The CDR3 loop spans 15 amino acids. Trimming cost V 0 bases and J 7 bases, with 13 bases left between them. The CDR3 spells CASSQETLERNEQFF. CDR3 nucleotide sequence: TGCGCCAGCAGCCAAGAGACTCTCGAAAGGAATGAGCAGTTCTTC.

This clone showed up just a few times. The V gene is TRBV5-6, the J gene TRBJ2-5; D unresolved. Germline V CDR1 and CDR2: SGHDT, YYEEEE. This CDR3 has 15 residues. The germline V and J ends were trimmed by 2 bases and 5 bases, with 16 bases remaining between them. CDR3 sequence (DNA): TGTGCCAGCAGCTTCCGTAGTTCGGGTGGGGAGACCCAGTACTTC. The encoded protein is CASSFRSSGGETQYF.

The chain combines TRBV30 with TRBJ2-6, with a tentative D call TRBD1 (5 bases). V shed 4 bases and J shed 0 bases, with 19 bases lying between them. Germline CDR1 is GTSNPN and CDR2 is SVGIG (reference sequence). This CDR3 contains 18 residues. The CDR3 region is CAWTPPAQGYSGANVLTF. The CDR3, as DNA: TGTGCCTGGACCCCTCCCGCCCAGGGCTACTCTGGGGCCAACGTCCTGACTTTC.

The CDR3, as DNA: TGTGCCAGCAGCTTTGGAGGGGTCAACCAGCCCCAGCATTTT. This translates into CASSFGGVNQPQHF. The chain uses TRBV7-9 and TRBJ1-5, with D possibly matching TRBD1 (5 bases). This CDR3 is built from 14 residues. Germline V CDR1 and CDR2: SEHNR, FQNEAQ (reference sequence). V was clipped by 3 bases and J by 7 bases, with 13 bases between them.

The sample holds a few counts of this clone. The V call is TRBV29-1, the J call TRBJ1-2; no clear D. CDR1 and CDR2 (germline): SQVTM, ANQGSEA. The CDR3 is 12 residues long. Trimming pared 7 bases from V and 4 bases from J, leaving 13 bases between. CDR3 bases: TGCAGCGCTGGAGGGCGCGGCTATGGCTACACCTTC. Translating it yields CSAGGRGYGYTF.

This rearrangement joins TRBV7-2 to TRBJ2-1; possibly TRBD1 for D (6 bases). CDR1 SGHTA and CDR2 FQGNSA come from the germline V gene. Trimming cost V 1 base and J 7 bases, with 14 bases left between them. The CDR3 is 15 amino acids. CDR3 nucleotides: TGTGCCAGCAGCTTAGGACAGGTCCGCATTAATGAGCAGTTCTTC. Translated: CASSLGQVRINEQFF.

This clone was detected only a few times. The chain uses TRBV2 and TRBJ2-1, with TRBD2 matching over 14 bases. CDR1 is SNHLY and CDR2 is FYNNEI in the germline V gene. V dropped 5 bases and J dropped 0; count of bases not matched to a gene: 6. There are 18 residues in the CDR3. The CDR3 DNA follows: TGTGCCAGCAGTAACGGACTAGCGGGGGGTAGCTCCTACAATGAGCAGTTCTTC. Translating it yields CASSNGLAGGSSYNEQFF.

The sample holds a few counts of this clone. V gene TRBV6-6 combines with J gene TRBJ1-5; the D gene is possibly TRBD1 (5 bases). The V gene's germline CDR1 is MNHNY and CDR2 SVGAGI (reference sequence). V lost 7 bases and J 7 bases, leaving 20 bases between the germline ends. The CDR3 consists of 15 residues. CDR3: CASTLAGLTGQPQHF. CDR3 DNA sequence: TGTGCCAGCACCTTAGCCGGGCTTACAGGACAGCCCCAGCATTTT.

V is TRBV6-1 and J is TRBJ2-2; perhaps TRBD1 as D (6 bases). The CDR3 has 15 residues. V lost 6 bases, J lost 1 base, and 12 bases lay in between. Germline V gene sequence: CDR1 MNHNS, CDR2 SASEGT. CDR3 sequence: CASSPKQGNTGELFF. CDR3 sequence (DNA): TGTGCCAGCAGCCCAAAACAGGGGAACACCGGGGAGCTGTTTTTT.

The CDR3 DNA sequence: TGTGCCAGTAGTTCGATGGCAGGGGCTTATCAGCCCCAGCATTTT. As protein: CASSSMAGAYQPQHF. This rearrangement joins TRBV19 to TRBJ1-5; a weak D match, TRBD1 (6 bases). CDR3 length equals 15 residues. The germline gives CDR1 LNHDA, CDR2 SQIVND (reference sequence). Trimming pared 5 bases from V and 5 bases from J, leaving 16 bases between.

The V and J genes are TRBV9 and TRBJ2-5, with 8 bases that match TRBD2. The J call is uncertain, as TRBJ2-7 better fits the DNA end. The CDR3 has 14 amino acids. Germline lookup yields CDR1 SGDLS and CDR2 YYNGEE. The CDR3 reads CASSLGRGAYEQYF. CDR3 nucleotides: TGTGCCAGCAGCCTTGGGCGGGGGGCCTACGAGCAGTACTTC.

V gene TRBV2 combines with J gene TRBJ2-3; tentative D call: TRBD1 (5 bases). V gave up 7 bases and J gave up 1 base, with 12 bases separating them. Germline CDR1 is SNHLY and CDR2 is FYNNEI. The length of the CDR3 is 14 residues. The CDR3 DNA sequence: TGTGCCAGCAAGTATACAGGCCGCACAGATACGCAGTATTTT. It yields the protein CASKYTGRTDTQYF.